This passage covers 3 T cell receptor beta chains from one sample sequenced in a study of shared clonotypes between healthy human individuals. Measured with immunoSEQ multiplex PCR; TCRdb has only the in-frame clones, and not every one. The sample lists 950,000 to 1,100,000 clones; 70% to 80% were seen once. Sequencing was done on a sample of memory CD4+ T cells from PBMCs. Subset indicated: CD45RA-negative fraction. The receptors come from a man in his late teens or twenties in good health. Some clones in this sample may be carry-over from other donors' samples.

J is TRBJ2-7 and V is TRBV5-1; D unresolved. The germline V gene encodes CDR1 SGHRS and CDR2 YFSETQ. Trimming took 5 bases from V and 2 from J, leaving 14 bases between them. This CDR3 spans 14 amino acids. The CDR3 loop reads CASSPHQAPYEQYF. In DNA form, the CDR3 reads TGCGCCAGCAGTCCTCACCAGGCCCCCTACGAGCAGTACTTC. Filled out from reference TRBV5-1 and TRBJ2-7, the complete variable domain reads KAGVTQTPRYLIKTRGQQVTLSCSPISGHRSVSWYQQTPGQGLQFLFEYFSETQRNKGNFPGRFSGRQFSNSRSEMNVSTLELGDSALYLCASSPHQAPYEQYFGPGTRLTVT.

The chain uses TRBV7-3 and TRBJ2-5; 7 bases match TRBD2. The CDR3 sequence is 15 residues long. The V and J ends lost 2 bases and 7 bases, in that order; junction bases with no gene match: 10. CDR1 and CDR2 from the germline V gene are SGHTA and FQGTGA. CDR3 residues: CASSLEGGPSGTQYF. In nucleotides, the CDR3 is TGTGCCAGCAGCTTAGAGGGAGGGCCCTCCGGGACCCAGTACTTC.

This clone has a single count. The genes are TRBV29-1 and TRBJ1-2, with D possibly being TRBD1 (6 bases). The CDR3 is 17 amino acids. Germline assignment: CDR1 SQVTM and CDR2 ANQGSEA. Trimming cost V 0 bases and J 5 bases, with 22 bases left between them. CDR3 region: CSVEDWPYPDSLYGYTF. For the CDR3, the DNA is TGCAGCGTTGAAGATTGGCCTTACCCGGACAGTTTGTATGGCTACACCTTC.